Shown below are 4 T cell receptor beta chains from a single sample sequenced in a study of T cell responses to AZD1222 COVID-19 vaccine. TCRdb's table, derived via immunoSEQ multiplex PCR, lists solely in-frame clones and lacks some. The sample lists about 120,000 clones, 88% occurring once. This sample comprised peripheral blood, obtained on day 0 of MenACWY control vaccination. All receptors come from an adult in good health.

The V gene is TRBV29-1, the J gene TRBJ1-2; D perhaps matches TRBD1 (6 bases). V lost 7 bases, J lost 0 bases, and 18 bases lay in between. This CDR3 region has 15 residues. The germline CDR1 and CDR2 sequences are SQVTM and ANQGSEA. For the CDR3, the DNA is TGCAGCGACCGATACAGGGAGTCGGCTAACTATGGCTACACCTTC. Protein: CSDRYRESANYGYTF.

The V gene is TRBV7-2, the J gene TRBJ2-3; D could derive from TRBD1 or TRBD2 (5 bases each). V lost 5 bases and J 2 bases, leaving 14 bases between the germline ends. CDR3 size: 15 residues. Germline V gene sequence: CDR1 SGHTA, CDR2 FQGNSA. The CDR3 loop is CASSPLDRYTDTQYF. The CDR3 nucleotides read TGTGCCAGCAGCCCACTAGACAGATACACAGATACGCAGTATTTT.

With respect to this clone: The junction differs from germline at one of its ends, possibly a read error. The chain links TRBV12-3 or TRBV12-4 to TRBJ2-1; 11 bases agree with TRBD2. The CDR3 contains 11 residues. CDR3 region: CASSLAGGAIF. The CDR3, as DNA: TGTGCCAGCAGCTTAGCGGGAGGGGCGATCTTC.

The chain combines TRBV28 with TRBJ2-7; 10 nucleotides agree with TRBD1. CDR1 MDHEN and CDR2 SYDVKM come from the germline V gene. With 6 bases clipped from V and 7 bases from J, the junction kept 9 bases outside the gene matches. This CDR3 contains 14 residues. Here the CDR3 reads CASSSPGQGREQYF. The DNA for the CDR3 is TGTGCCAGCAGCTCCCCGGGACAGGGGAGGGAGCAGTACTTC.